This TCR beta chain originates from a study of Ad26.COV2.S vaccination and SARS-CoV-2 variants. Treatment described: roughly 18 received Ad26.COV2.S at low or high dose, single or two shots; a few received placebo; per-sample allocation not given. Repertoires come from day 63 after the first vaccine or placebo injection. The length of the CDR3 is 12 residues. The V end was cut by 2 bases, the J end by 2 bases, with 4 bases between. Germline values: CDR1 SEHNR, CDR2 FQNEAQ (reference sequence). This clone was seen only once. The method was immunoSEQ multiplex PCR; TCRdb's version includes in-frame clones alone and lacks a portion of them. The table shows 200,000 to 300,000 clones, with approximately 90% occurring only once.

Specimen: peripheral blood, collected in a trial of Ad26.COV2.S vaccine versus placebo. The chain carries TRBV7-9 and TRBJ2-7; no firm D call. The receptor's source is a person aged 18-60 years who received the Ad26.COV2.S COVID-19 vaccine or a placebo. CDR3 protein: CASSLFTYEQYF. In DNA, the CDR3 is TGTGCCAGCAGCTTATTCACCTACGAGCAGTACTTC.